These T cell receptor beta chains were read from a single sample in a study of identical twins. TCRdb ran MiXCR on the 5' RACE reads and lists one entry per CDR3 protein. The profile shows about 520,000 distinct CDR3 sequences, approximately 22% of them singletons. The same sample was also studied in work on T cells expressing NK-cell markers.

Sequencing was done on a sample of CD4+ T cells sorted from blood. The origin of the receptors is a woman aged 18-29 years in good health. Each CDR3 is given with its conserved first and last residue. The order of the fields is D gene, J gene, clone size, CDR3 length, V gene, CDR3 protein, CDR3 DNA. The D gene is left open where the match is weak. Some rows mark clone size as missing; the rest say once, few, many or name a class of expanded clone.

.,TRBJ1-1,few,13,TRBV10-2,CASSEALNTEAFF,TGCGCCAGCAGTGAGGCCCTGAACACTGAAGCTTTCTTT
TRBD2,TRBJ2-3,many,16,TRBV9,CASSVVPAGGQGTQYF,TGTGCCAGCAGCGTAGTGCCAGCGGGGGGCCAGGGTACGCAGTATTTT
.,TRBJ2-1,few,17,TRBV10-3,CAISESWIAEGHNEQFF,TGTGCCATCAGTGAGTCGTGGATAGCGGAGGGGCACAATGAGCAGTTCTTC
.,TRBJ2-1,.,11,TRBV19,CASTYGTEQFF,TGTGCCAGTACTTACGGGACTGAGCAGTTCTTC
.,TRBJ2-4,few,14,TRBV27,CASSLIGAKNIQYF,TGTGCCAGCAGTTTAATCGGTGCCAAAAACATTCAGTACTTC
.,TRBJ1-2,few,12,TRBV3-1,CASSRIRDGYTF,TGTGCCAGCAGCCGAATCAGGGATGGCTACACCTTC
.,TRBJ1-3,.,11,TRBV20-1,CGSGAGNTIYF,TGCGGCTCGGGGGCTGGAAACACCATATATTTT
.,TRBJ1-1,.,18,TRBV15,CATSAGVYSGTRVTEAFF,TGTGCCACCAGCGCTGGGGTTTACTCAGGGACGAGGGTAACTGAAGCTTTCTTT
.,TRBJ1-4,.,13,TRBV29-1,CSVDTGTHEKLFF,TGCAGCGTAGATACAGGAACTCATGAAAAACTGTTTTTT
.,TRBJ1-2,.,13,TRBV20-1,CSANPANGYGYTF,TGCAGTGCTAACCCCGCGAATGGATATGGCTACACCTTC
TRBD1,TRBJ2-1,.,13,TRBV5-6,CASSWDREREQFF,TGTGCCAGCAGCTGGGACAGGGAGAGAGAGCAGTTCTTC
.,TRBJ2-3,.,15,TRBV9,CASSASPTSTDTQYF,TGTGCCAGCAGCGCATCCCCCACTAGCACAGATACGCAGTATTTT
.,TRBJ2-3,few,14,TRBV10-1,CASSVQDARDTQYF,TGCGCCAGCAGTGTCCAGGACGCCAGAGATACGCAGTATTTT
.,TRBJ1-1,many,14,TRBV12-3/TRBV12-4,CASSFGLMNTEAFF,TGTGCCAGCAGTTTTGGGCTGATGAACACTGAAGCTTTCTTT
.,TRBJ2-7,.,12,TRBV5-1,CASRDSPYEQYF,TGCGCCAGCCGGGACTCCCCCTACGAGCAGTACTTC
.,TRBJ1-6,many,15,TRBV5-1,CASSLAGGSNSPLHF,TGCGCCAGCAGCTTGGCCGGGGGTTCCAATTCACCCCTCCACTTT
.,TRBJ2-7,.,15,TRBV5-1,CASSLATGFSYEQYF,TGCGCCAGCAGCTTGGCAACAGGCTTCTCCTACGAGCAGTACTTC
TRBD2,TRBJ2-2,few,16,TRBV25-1,CASSLAGGGAYGELFF,TGTGCCAGCAGTCTCGCCGGCGGGGGGGCGTACGGGGAGCTGTTTTTT
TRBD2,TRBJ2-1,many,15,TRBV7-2,CASSLTAGGGNEQFF,TGTGCCAGCAGCTTAACGGCGGGGGGAGGCAATGAGCAGTTCTTC
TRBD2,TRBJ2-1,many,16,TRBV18,CASSPRTSGPTIEQFF,TGTGCCAGCTCACCGAGGACTAGCGGACCCACAATTGAGCAGTTCTTC
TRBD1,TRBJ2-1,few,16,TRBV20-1,CSARDFRTGPYNEQFF,TGCAGTGCTAGAGATTTTCGGACAGGTCCATACAATGAGCAGTTCTTC
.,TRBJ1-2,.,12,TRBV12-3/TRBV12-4,CASSLYTYGYTF,TGTGCCAGCAGCCTATACACCTATGGCTACACCTTC
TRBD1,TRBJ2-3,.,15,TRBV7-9,CASSIQGVMTDTQYF,TGTGCCAGCAGCATACAGGGGGTAATGACAGATACGCAGTATTTT